The subject of this entry is one T cell receptor (beta chain). Data came from immunoSEQ multiplex PCR; TCRdb stores just in-frame clones and leaves some out. The repertoire holds some 60,000 clones, with roughly 93% as singletons. This record comes from a study of T cell changes during pregnancy in multiple sclerosis. The sample in question was peripheral blood, obtained after pregnancy. The receptor was isolated from a female donor with multiple sclerosis, enrolled in a pregnancy study.

CDR3 sequence reads: CASSLDSGGNQPQHF. The CDR3 DNA follows: TGTGCCAGCAGTTTGGACTCGGGGGGCAATCAGCCCCAGCATTTT. The genes are TRBV28 and TRBJ1-5; maybe TRBD1 (5 bases). The V and J ends lost 3 bases and 2 bases respectively, with 11 bases between them. The CDR3 has 15 residues. Per the germline V gene, CDR1 is MDHEN and CDR2 is SYDVKM.